What follows are 16 T cell receptor beta chains derived from one specimen sequenced in a study of blood T cell repertoires in COVID-19. The method was immunoSEQ multiplex PCR; TCRdb's version includes in-frame clones alone and lacks a portion of them. Of tens of thousands of clones listed, over 80% are singletons. Sequenced sample: peripheral blood. These receptors were obtained from an older woman with acute or convalescent COVID-19.

The V and J genes are TRBV2 and TRBJ2-3, with D possibly TRBD1 on 5 matching bases. Germline V gene lookup returns CDR1 SNHLY and CDR2 FYNNEI. V was cut by 1 base and J by 3 bases, with 17 bases left in between. The CDR3 loop spans 17 amino acids. This chain's CDR3 is CASSEGSGSILTDTQYF. The DNA of the CDR3 is TGTGCCAGCAGTGAAGGCTCAGGGTCTATTCTGACAGATACGCAGTATTTT.

V is TRBV24-1 and J is TRBJ2-5; D is unclear. Germline V gives CDR1 KGHDR, CDR2 SFDVKD. The CDR3 has 13 amino acids. V was pared by 7 bases and J by 1 base, with 9 bases between. The CDR3 DNA reads as TGTGCCACCAGCCAACTCCCCCAAGAGACCCAGTACTTC. Its translation is CATSQLPQETQYF.

The rearrangement joins TRBV6-5 to TRBJ2-3, with D possibly TRBD2 on 7 matching bases. From germline, CDR1 is MNHEY and CDR2 SVGAGI. Trimming left V 11 bases short and J 2 bases short, with 14 bases between. This CDR3 is 13 amino acids long. The CDR3 DNA follows: TGTGCCGGGGAGGGGGGCGCCACAGATACGCAGTATTTT. The encoded protein is CAGEGGATDTQYF.

This rearrangement joins TRBV7-3 to TRBJ2-1, with D hard to call. With 3 bases removed from V and 7 bases from J, the gap between germline ends came to 10 bases. Per the germline V gene, CDR1 is SGHTA and CDR2 is FQGTGA. The CDR3 extends over 13 amino acids. CDR3 DNA: TGTGCCAGCAGCTTTTACGAACGGAATGAGCAGTTCTTC. This gives the protein CASSFYERNEQFF.

The chain is built from TRBV5-1 and TRBJ1-1, with D uncertain. The CDR3 is made up of 15 amino acids. The germline V gene encodes CDR1 SGHRS and CDR2 YFSETQ. The V gene lost 1 base and the J gene lost 4 bases, with 14 bases spanning the gap. The CDR3 protein is CASSLLGSLGTEAFF. CDR3 in DNA: TGCGCCAGCAGCTTGCTGGGCTCCCTCGGCACTGAAGCTTTCTTT.

The chain has TRBV19 and TRBJ1-5; D perhaps matches TRBD1 (6 bases). Germline CDR1 reads LNHDA; CDR2 reads SQIVND (reference sequence). V was cut by 4 bases and J by 1 base, with 20 bases left in between. The CDR3 is made up of 18 amino acids. The CDR3 loop reads CASSKGVGGVGSNQPQHF. CDR3 coding DNA: TGTGCCAGTAGTAAGGGGGTTGGGGGCGTCGGGAGCAATCAGCCCCAGCATTTT.

The J gene is TRBJ2-3, the V gene TRBV30; D gene uncertain. The germline gives CDR1 GTSNPN, CDR2 SVGIG (reference sequence). CDR3 length: 14 residues. V was cut by 4 bases and J by 4 bases, with 15 bases left in between. The CDR3 bases are TGTGCCTGGATGGTAGGTGAGGAGTCAGATACGCAGTATTTT. It yields the protein CAWMVGEESDTQYF.

The rearrangement uses TRBV15 and TRBJ1-2; TRBD1 is a possible D gene (5 bases). There are 15 residues in the CDR3. Germline V gene data show CDR1 as LNHNV and CDR2 as YYDKDF (reference sequence). Between the trimmed V and J ends, which lost 0 bases and 4 bases, there was a span of 12 bases. The CDR3 loop reads CATSRDVGAAYGYTF. In DNA form, the CDR3 reads TGTGCCACCAGCAGAGACGTTGGGGCAGCCTATGGCTACACCTTC.

In its sample, this clone was seen once. The V and J genes are TRBV3-1 (or the pseudogene TRBV3-2) and TRBJ2-7; 8 bases agree with TRBD2. The CDR3 loop spans 13 amino acids. Germline lookup yields CDR1 LGHDT and CDR2 YNNKEL (reference sequence). With V trimmed by 7 bases and J by 3 bases, 5 bases remained unmatched. CDR3 residues: CASTDSGVYEQYF. The CDR3 nucleotides are TGTGCCAGCACGGATAGCGGGGTCTACGAGCAGTACTTC.

The chain carries TRBV4-1 and TRBJ1-1, with D unclear. CDR3 length equals 16 residues. V was clipped by 1 base and J by 3 bases, with 15 bases between them. Germline V gene data show CDR1 as MGHRA and CDR2 as YSYEKL. The CDR3 DNA sequence: TGCGCCAGCAGCCAAGGACATGGACTCCTTGACACTGAAGCTTTCTTT. It encodes CASSQGHGLLDTEAFF.

The chain carries TRBV11-2 and TRBJ2-1; the D gene is possibly TRBD1 (6 bases). Germline V CDR1 and CDR2: SGHAT, FQNNGV. Trimming pared 1 base from V and 9 bases from J, leaving 10 bases between. This CDR3 contains 13 residues. The CDR3 DNA is TGTGCCAGCAGCTTAGGATTCAGGGGTGAGCAGTTCTTC. Amino acids: CASSLGFRGEQFF.

The genes are TRBV19 and TRBJ1-1, with TRBD1 matching 7 bases. Germline trimming cut 4 bases from V and 9 bases from J; bases unmatched to any gene: 8. This CDR3 is built from 13 residues. The germline gives CDR1 LNHDA, CDR2 SQIVND (reference sequence). The CDR3 sequence is CASSTKTGSQAFF. The CDR3 region has the DNA TGTGCCAGTAGTACTAAGACAGGGAGTCAAGCTTTCTTT.

The chain combines TRBV7-2 with TRBJ2-7; no reliable D call. The CDR3 loop spans 14 amino acids. CDR1 is SGHTA and CDR2 is FQGNSA in the germline V gene. V lost 3 bases to trimming and J lost 0 bases, with 9 bases between them. CDR3 sequence: CASSLSHSSYEQYF. In nucleotides, the CDR3 is TGTGCCAGCAGCTTGAGTCATAGCTCCTACGAGCAGTACTTC. Using reference TRBV7-2 and TRBJ2-7 for the parts outside the CDR3, the full variable domain is GAGVSQSPSNKVTEKGKDVELRCDPISGHTALYWYRQSLGQGLEFLIYFQGNSAPDKSGLPSDRFSAERTGGSVSTLTIQRTQQEDSAVYLCASSLSHSSYEQYFGPGTRLTVT.

The DNA of the CDR3 is TGTGCCAGTAGTCGGCGACAGGGTCTTACCGGGGAGCTGTTTTTT. Encoded protein: CASSRRQGLTGELFF. V gene TRBV19 combines with J gene TRBJ2-2; 7 bases are a match to TRBD1. V dropped 5 bases and J dropped 5; count of bases not matched to a gene: 8. Germline values: CDR1 LNHDA, CDR2 SQIVND (reference sequence). The CDR3 spans 15 residues.

This chain connects TRBV18 to TRBJ2-2; TRBD1 might be the D (6 bases). Per the germline V gene, CDR1 is KGHSH and CDR2 is LQKENI. V was clipped by 1 base and J by 4 bases, with 10 bases between them. There are 15 residues in the CDR3. The CDR3 region has the DNA TGTGCCAGCTCACCACTAGCAGGGGCCACCGGGGAGCTGTTTTTT. Protein: CASSPLAGATGELFF.

This rearrangement joins TRBV15 to TRBJ1-1; D call uncertain. With 8 bases removed from V and 3 bases from J, the gap between germline ends came to 7 bases. Germline assignment: CDR1 LNHNV and CDR2 YYDKDF (reference sequence). The CDR3 has 11 amino acids. The CDR3: CATESDTEAFF. CDR3 DNA: TGTGCCACCGAGTCTGACACTGAAGCTTTCTTT.